This TCR beta chain was captured in a study of blood T cell repertoires in COVID-19. Overall study: The samples span acute and convalescent COVID-19 from the United States, Italy and Spain. The cDNA or gDNA used as material had been derived from T cells, B-cell-depleted T cells, or PBMCs.

Authors' data handling: From reference gene primer amplification, estimates of nucleated cell counts were derived. Some clones are missing from TCRdb's copy, which holds only in-frame ones; the method was immunoSEQ multiplex PCR. V and J calls and clone size are copied from that table; D and trimming were computed from the DNA. The sample shows under 110,000 clones, roughly 92% of them seen only once. This CDR3 comprises 15 residues. The junction had 6 bases not matched to a gene; V was cut back by 6 bases and J by 3 bases. Germline V gives CDR1 SGHVS, CDR2 FQNEAQ. The TCR originated in a man aged 45-65 years with active COVID-19. The sequencing input was peripheral blood. The genes are TRBV7-8 and TRBJ2-2, with TRBD1 identical over 8 bases. Here the CDR3 DNA reads TGTGCCAGCAGTTCCACAGGGGGGTACACCGGGGAGCTGTTTTTT. Amino acid sequence: CASSSTGGYTGELFF.